These T cell receptor beta chains were read from a single sample in a study of read filtering for tumor transcriptome and immune sequencing. TCRdb reprocessed the reads via MiXCR and lists one record per CDR3 protein. Among around 23,000 distinct CDR3 sequences, around a fifth were seen once, and the ten largest hold 45% to 50%. What was sequenced was a population of CD138-negative cells sorted from bone marrow. The receptors derive from a donor older than 35 with multiple myeloma. The CDR3 runs from the conserved cysteine through the conserved F or W. The D gene is left open where the match is weak. For some rows the clone size is stated as once, few or many, or as a class when expanded; others skip it.

j_call: TRBJ1-1; d_call: -; v_call: TRBV5-1; clone_size: few; cdr3_aa: CASSWDGTGNTEAFF; cdr3_nt: TGCGCCAGCAGCTGGGATGGGACGGGGAACACTGAAGCTTTCTTT
j_call: TRBJ2-3; d_call: TRBD2; v_call: TRBV15; clone_size: -; cdr3_aa: CATSRKRGSPGTQYF; cdr3_nt: TGTGCCACCAGCAGAAAGCGGGGGAGTCCGGGGACGCAGTATTTT
j_call: TRBJ2-2; d_call: -; v_call: TRBV7-2; clone_size: many; cdr3_aa: CASRAGELFF; cdr3_nt: TGTGCCAGCCGCGCTGGGGAGCTGTTTTTT
j_call: TRBJ1-1; d_call: -; v_call: TRBV11-2; clone_size: many; cdr3_aa: CASRQIRGSTLKTEAFF; cdr3_nt: TGTGCCAGCAGACAAATTAGGGGGTCGACTCTTAAGACTGAAGCTTTCTTT
j_call: TRBJ1-3; d_call: -; v_call: TRBV19; clone_size: many; cdr3_aa: CASRPSGTGNTIYF; cdr3_nt: TGTGCCAGTAGGCCCTCGGGGACAGGAAACACCATATATTTT
j_call: TRBJ1-2; d_call: -; v_call: TRBV7-9; clone_size: -; cdr3_aa: CAISLIIPNRYGYTF; cdr3_nt: TGTGCCATCAGCTTAATAATACCCAACCGGTATGGCTACACCTTC
j_call: TRBJ2-4; d_call: -; v_call: TRBV6-6; clone_size: -; cdr3_aa: CASSYNEAKNIQYF; cdr3_nt: TGTGCCAGCAGTTATAATGAGGCCAAAAACATTCAGTACTTC
j_call: TRBJ2-7; d_call: TRBD2; v_call: TRBV29-1; clone_size: many; cdr3_aa: CSVVGIAGVSSYEQYF; cdr3_nt: TGCAGCGTTGTAGGAATAGCGGGGGTGAGCTCCTACGAGCAGTACTTC
j_call: TRBJ2-5; d_call: -; v_call: TRBV9; clone_size: -; cdr3_aa: CASSPSPGLGEETQYF; cdr3_nt: TGTGCAAGCAGCCCAAGCCCGGGACTGGGGGAAGAGACCCAGTACTTC
j_call: TRBJ2-7; d_call: -; v_call: TRBV30; clone_size: few; cdr3_aa: CAWSVDRRGEQYF; cdr3_nt: TGTGCCTGGAGTGTTGACAGAAGGGGCGAGCAGTACTTC
j_call: TRBJ2-5; d_call: -; v_call: TRBV28; clone_size: many; cdr3_aa: CASRYTSLPRETQYF; cdr3_nt: TGTGCCAGCAGATACACTTCCTTACCGAGAGAGACCCAGTACTTC
j_call: TRBJ2-7; d_call: -; v_call: TRBV20-1; clone_size: many; cdr3_aa: CSAHALDSNYEQYF; cdr3_nt: TGCAGTGCTCATGCGTTGGACAGTAACTACGAGCAGTACTTC
j_call: TRBJ2-2; d_call: TRBD2; v_call: TRBV7-2; clone_size: many; cdr3_aa: CASSLHGGVNTGELFF; cdr3_nt: TGTGCCAGCAGCTTGCACGGGGGGGTGAACACCGGGGAGCTGTTTTTT
j_call: TRBJ2-2; d_call: -; v_call: TRBV2; clone_size: many; cdr3_aa: CASSGTGRAGELFF; cdr3_nt: TGTGCCAGCAGTGGGACAGGGAGGGCCGGGGAGCTGTTTTTT
j_call: TRBJ2-5; d_call: -; v_call: TRBV21-1; clone_size: many; cdr3_aa: CASSLGTAQETQYF; cdr3_nt: TGTGCCAGCAGCCTAGGGACAGCACAAGAGACCCAGTACTTC
j_call: TRBJ1-1; d_call: -; v_call: TRBV29-1; clone_size: many; cdr3_aa: CSVEGENTEAFF; cdr3_nt: TGCAGCGTTGAAGGGGAGAACACTGAAGCTTTCTTT
j_call: TRBJ1-1; d_call: -; v_call: TRBV20-1; clone_size: many; cdr3_aa: CSAVENTEAFF; cdr3_nt: TGCAGTGCTGTCGAGAACACTGAAGCTTTCTTT
j_call: TRBJ2-3; d_call: -; v_call: TRBV4-1; clone_size: -; cdr3_aa: CASSQDTITDTQYF; cdr3_nt: TGCGCCAGCAGCCAAGATACTATCACAGATACGCAGTATTTT
j_call: TRBJ2-1; d_call: TRBD2; v_call: TRBV27; clone_size: medium-sized; cdr3_aa: CASSPGLAGGLRNEQFF; cdr3_nt: TGTGCCAGCAGTCCTGGACTAGCGGGGGGGCTGCGAAATGAGCAGTTCTTC
j_call: TRBJ1-4; d_call: -; v_call: TRBV20-1; clone_size: many; cdr3_aa: CSARSIVGTNEKLFF; cdr3_nt: TGCAGTGCTAGATCCATTGTAGGAACGAATGAAAAACTGTTTTTT
j_call: TRBJ2-1; d_call: -; v_call: TRBV3-1; clone_size: -; cdr3_aa: CASSQFSYEQFF; cdr3_nt: TGTGCCAGCAGCCAATTCTCGTATGAGCAGTTCTTC
j_call: TRBJ2-1; d_call: -; v_call: TRBV6-6; clone_size: many; cdr3_aa: CASSYSTGRVGEQFF; cdr3_nt: TGTGCCAGCAGTTACTCAACAGGGAGGGTGGGTGAGCAGTTCTTC
j_call: TRBJ2-3; d_call: TRBD2; v_call: TRBV11-2; clone_size: -; cdr3_aa: CASSLAGTRASDTQYF; cdr3_nt: TGTGCCAGCAGCTTAGCCGGGACTAGGGCATCAGATACGCAGTATTTT
j_call: TRBJ2-1; d_call: -; v_call: TRBV24-1; clone_size: -; cdr3_aa: CGTSETGGAYNEQFF; cdr3_nt: TGTGGCACCAGTGAAACTGGCGGGGCCTACAACGAGCAGTTCTTC
j_call: TRBJ1-1; d_call: -; v_call: TRBV4-1; clone_size: medium-sized; cdr3_aa: CASSQRGTLGEAFF; cdr3_nt: TGCGCCAGCAGCCAACGCGGGACCCTGGGTGAAGCTTTCTTT
j_call: TRBJ1-1; d_call: -; v_call: TRBV10-2; clone_size: -; cdr3_aa: CASISQGSSAEAFF; cdr3_nt: TGCGCCAGCATTTCCCAGGGCAGCAGCGCTGAAGCTTTCTTT
j_call: TRBJ2-3; d_call: -; v_call: TRBV9; clone_size: many; cdr3_aa: CASSVLTGDDTQYF; cdr3_nt: TGTGCCAGCAGCGTACTAACGGGGGACGATACGCAGTATTTT
j_call: TRBJ1-2; d_call: -; v_call: TRBV20-1; clone_size: few; cdr3_aa: CSVRTNYGYTF; cdr3_nt: TGCAGTGTTAGAACAAACTATGGCTACACCTTC
j_call: TRBJ2-7; d_call: -; v_call: TRBV18; clone_size: few; cdr3_aa: CASSPQAEGVGEQYF; cdr3_nt: TGTGCCAGCTCACCCCAAGCGGAGGGGGTTGGCGAGCAGTACTTC
j_call: TRBJ1-6; d_call: -; v_call: TRBV12-3/TRBV12-4; clone_size: many; cdr3_aa: CASSSRQNNSPLHF; cdr3_nt: TGTGCCAGCAGTTCGCGACAGAATAATTCACCCCTCCACTTT
j_call: TRBJ1-5; d_call: -; v_call: TRBV28; clone_size: -; cdr3_aa: CASSWRDQPQHF; cdr3_nt: TGTGCCAGCAGTTGGAGGGATCAGCCCCAGCATTTT
j_call: TRBJ2-5; d_call: -; v_call: TRBV5-6; clone_size: many; cdr3_aa: CASSLIQGRKTQYF; cdr3_nt: TGTGCCAGCAGCTTGATCCAGGGGAGAAAGACCCAGTACTTC